Below, one T cell receptor (beta chain) is given with its context. The antigen is undetermined. Clones were sequenced by immunoSEQ multiplex PCR, and TCRdb holds only the in-frame ones, with some missing. Among around 150,000 clones listed, roughly 86% were seen once. These data originate in a study of T cell responses to AZD1222 COVID-19 vaccine. The CDR3 is 14 residues long. Trimming cost V 0 bases and J 2 bases, with 3 bases left between them. Germline V CDR1 and CDR2: SGDLS, YYNGEE. Overall study findings and caveats: Unmutated regions of variants are reportedly targeted by nearly half of spike-specific TCRs.

Sequences were derived from peripheral blood, sampled on day 0 of AZD1222 vaccination. V and J are TRBV9 and TRBJ2-6; D gene uncertain. The sequence was obtained from an adult in good health. The CDR3 DNA sequence: TGTGCCAGCAGCGTAGTACCTGGGGCCAACGTCCTGACTTTC. Its translation is CASSVVPGANVLTF.